This note documents a single TCR beta chain sequence. This clonotype was observed at least ten times. What this receptor recognizes is not known. The input lacks base qualities; no much larger clone sits a single base away. The data derive from a study of regulatory T cells in long-lasting Graves disease (dated by TCRdb to about 2021). Study-level background: Newly diagnosed Graves' disease patients had taken antithyroid drugs for less than 3 months. Peripheral blood TCR sequencing and RNA sequencing compared persistent Graves' disease patients with newly diagnosed Graves' disease patients. The study was conducted in China and was registered as a clinical trial. A total of 33 samples were covered by TCR sequencing, comprising approximately 13 persistent and around 20 newly diagnosed Graves' disease patients.

The trim is 4 bases for V and 0 bases for J, with a gap of 3 bases between the germline ends. Spanning cysteine to phenylalanine, the CDR3 consists of 12 amino acids. Of the read, only the CDR3 DNA is kept; its 36 bases are in frame from base 1. In the germline V gene (reference sequence), CDR1 corresponds to MNHEY and CDR2 to SMNVEV. General findings and caveats noted by the study authors: TRBV28, TRBJ1-2 and TRBJ2-5 were preferentially used in persistent disease, while TRBV20-1 and TRBJ2-1 were favored in newly diagnosed disease. Persistent Graves' disease patients showed lower TCR Shannon entropy and fewer highly expanded clones than newly diagnosed patients, suggesting clonal expansion. Only peripheral blood was studied, because thyroid tissue, the primary lesion, was inaccessible. Patients with persistent disease shared more public clonotypes (approximately 2,500) than newly diagnosed patients did (more than 900). The small sample size was acknowledged by the authors as a limitation that may reduce accuracy. Only the TCR beta chain was sequenced and analyzed.

Library prep was done by multiplex PCR. The sequencing machine was an Illumina HiSeq 4000. CDR3 regions were amplified by Arm-PCR with iRepertoire HTBI primers to construct TCR beta libraries. Before sequencing, the PCR products went through gel purification. The paper's processing steps were these. Gene usage analysis of CDR3 amino acid clonotypes used the 60 to 75 TRBV and fewer than 15 TRBJ segments found across samples. COPE and FqMerger were used to merge the filtered high-quality paired reads into contigs. Contigs were aligned with BLAST to IMGT TRBV, TRBD and TRBJ reference genes, and CDR3 was defined per IMGT. Any clonotype with a frequency above 0.1% was classified as a highly expanded clone. Shannon entropy served as the measure of repertoire diversity, while the Gini coefficient captured V-J evenness. A clonotype found in more than one individual was treated as public. TCRdb applied fastp at Q25 and MiXCR to the public reads, then kept only in-frame beta chains. Every entry covers one CDR3 protein and lists the most common genes and DNA from its rows. TCRdb, rather than the study authors, made the V and J calls. Within this sample are some 200,000 distinct CDR3 sequences, with approximately 19% of them counted one time only. The ten largest clones take up 12% of the sample.

The time point label corresponds to: newly diagnosed GD, antithyroid drugs for less than 3 months. RNA was extracted from PBMCs in TRIzol for both TCR sequencing and RNA sequencing. The diagnosis of Graves' disease followed American Thyroid Association guidelines. The patients came from an endocrinology department in Xi'an, China. Each patient gave 7.5 to 10 milliliters of peripheral blood, collected in an EDTA anticoagulant tube. PBMCs were isolated by Ficoll Paque Plus density gradient separation without further T cell sorting. An Agilent 2100 Bioanalyzer and agarose gel were used to check RNA quality, and a NanoDrop 2000 was used to measure RNA concentration. These data were also reused for a study on T cells in Graves' hyperthyroidism and ophthalmopathy. The other study reports the following: Stable Graves' hyperthyroidism was defined as no progression to ophthalmopathy during 18 months of follow-up. The hyperthyroidism patients were between 18 and 65 years old and newly diagnosed, with a disease duration of less than 2 months. Any patient with an uncontrolled infection, another autoimmune disease, pregnancy or lactation was excluded. Clinical symptoms, serum thyroxine and TRAb, thyroid ultrasound, and orbital computed tomography formed the basis for the diagnoses. A first-round RT-PCR of the TCR CDR3 used the HTBI primer set with the Qiagen OneStep RT-PCR kit. Most expanded thyroid clonotypes (frequency above 0.001) were also detected in blood, suggesting blood repertoires may reflect thyroid immune responses. In cross-validation, a model built on a 13 V-J signature told ophthalmopathy apart from stable hyperthyroidism with 85% to 90% sensitivity and roughly 83% specificity, and in testing the same model reached 80%/75%. In validation, the model predicted progression to ophthalmopathy a median of 6.5 months before onset, with about 71% sensitivity and 72.22% specificity. To identify distinguishing TCR V-J signatures, a discovery cohort of about 95 patients was used, comprising under 45 with Graves' ophthalmopathy and around 60 with stable Graves' hyperthyroidism. Prospective prediction of ophthalmopathy was tested in an independent validation cohort consisting of about 19 hyperthyroidism patients and some 17 patients who later progressed to ophthalmopathy. The 100 discovery patients were divided at random into training and test sets in a 7:3 ratio. The study also compared thyroid tissue and blood T-cell repertoires from roughly six Graves' hyperthyroidism patients. Once sampling was done, hyperthyroidism patients were given methimazole at a starting dose of 30 mg daily, whereas ophthalmopathy patients were given high-dose intravenous methylprednisolone. The libraries were constructed in a second round of multiplex PCR and then size-selected and purified. The libraries were sequenced on an Illumina HiSeq2000 using paired-end 100 bp reads. SOAPnuke was used to process the raw data, removing reads that contained adapters or uncalled bases, had a mean Phred below 15, or lacked an exact match to the constant primer or identifier. High-quality paired reads were merged using COPE v1.2.5, and each unique nucleotide sequence was defined as a clonotype. Clonotypes were aligned to IMGT TRBV, TRBD and TRBJ reference segments using MiTCR v1.1. Only V-J combinations with frequency above 0.0001, covering about 99% of repertoires, were analysed. A TCS score was defined as the ratio of F50 (clonal expansion) to E x V (chaos), with BLOSUM62-based TCRdist applied between CDR3 peptides within each V-J. Welch's t-statistics and random forest reduced fewer than 550 V-J features to 10 to 15, which were used in a naive Bayes classifier (R e1071). No statistical method was used to set the sample size in advance, and investigators knew the group allocation. According to the paper, TCR Vbeta CDR3 sequencing was carried out on roughly 130 peripheral blood samples, which came from under 50 ophthalmopathy, fewer than 80 hyperthyroidism and 17 progressor patients.

Sequenced here: peripheral blood mononuclear cells (PBMCs), sampled at new diagnosis, from a patient treated with antithyroid drugs. This sequence was found in a woman under 40 with Graves disease. Donor details come from another sample of the same person, matched by shared clones. The chain was built from TRBV27 and TRBJ2-5; no D gene call is confident. The base sequence is TGTGCCAGCAGTTCAAACCAAGAGACCCAGTACTTC. This is translated as CASSSNQETQYF.